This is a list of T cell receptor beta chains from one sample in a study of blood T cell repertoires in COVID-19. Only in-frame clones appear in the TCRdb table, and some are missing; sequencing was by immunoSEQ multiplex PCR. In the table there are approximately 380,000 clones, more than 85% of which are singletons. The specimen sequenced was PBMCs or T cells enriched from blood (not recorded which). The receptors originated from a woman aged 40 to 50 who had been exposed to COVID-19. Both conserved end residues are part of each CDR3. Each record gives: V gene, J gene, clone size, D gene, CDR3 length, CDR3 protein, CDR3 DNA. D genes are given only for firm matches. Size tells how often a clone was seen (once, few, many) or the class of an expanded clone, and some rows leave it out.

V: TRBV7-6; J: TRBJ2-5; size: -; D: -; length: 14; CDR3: CASSLLANGETQYF; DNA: TGTGCCAGCAGCTTACTAGCTAACGGAGAGACCCAGTACTTC
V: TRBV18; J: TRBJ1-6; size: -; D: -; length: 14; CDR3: CASSPLSQNSPLHF; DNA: TGTGCCAGCTCACCACTCAGTCAAAATTCACCCCTCCACTTT
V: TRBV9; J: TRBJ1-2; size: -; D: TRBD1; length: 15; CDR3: CASSEPTGGGYGYTF; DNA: TGTGCCAGCAGCGAACCGACAGGGGGGGGCTATGGCTACACCTTC
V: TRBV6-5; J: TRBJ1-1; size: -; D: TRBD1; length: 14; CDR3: CASSLDRANTEAFF; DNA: TGTGCCAGCAGTTTGGACAGGGCCAACACTGAAGCTTTCTTT
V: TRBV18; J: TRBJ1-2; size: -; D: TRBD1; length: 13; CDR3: CASSLTGNYGYTF; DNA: TGTGCCAGCTCCCTGACAGGGAACTATGGCTACACCTTC
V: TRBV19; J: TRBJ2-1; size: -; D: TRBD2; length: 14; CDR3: CASSIRGGGNEQFF; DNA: TGTGCCAGTAGTATACGCGGGGGGGGCAATGAGCAGTTCTTC
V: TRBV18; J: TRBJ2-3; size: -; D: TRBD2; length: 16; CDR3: CASSPRLAGTTDTQYF; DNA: TGTGCCAGCTCCCCGAGACTAGCGGGGACCACAGATACGCAGTATTTT
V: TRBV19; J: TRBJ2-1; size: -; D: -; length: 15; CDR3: CASSIRSGRYNEQFF; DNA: TGTGCCAGTAGTATCAGGAGCGGGCGTTACAATGAGCAGTTCTTC
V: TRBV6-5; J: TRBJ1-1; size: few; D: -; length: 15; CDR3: CASSYSARGNTEAFF; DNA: TGTGCCAGCAGTTACTCGGCCAGGGGGAACACTGAAGCTTTCTTT
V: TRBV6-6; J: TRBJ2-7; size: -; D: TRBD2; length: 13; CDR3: CASSWGLAVEQYF; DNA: TGTGCCAGCAGTTGGGGACTAGCAGTAGAGCAGTACTTC
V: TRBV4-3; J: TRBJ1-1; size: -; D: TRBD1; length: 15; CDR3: CASSQGTGVNTEAFF; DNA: TGCGCCAGCAGCCAGGGGACAGGCGTGAACACTGAAGCTTTCTTT
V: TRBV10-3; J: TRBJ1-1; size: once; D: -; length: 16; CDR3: CAISEGGRAVRAEAFF; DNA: TGTGCCATCAGTGAGGGGGGGAGAGCTGTACGCGCTGAAGCTTTCTTT
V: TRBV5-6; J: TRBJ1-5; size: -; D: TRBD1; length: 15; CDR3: CATSRTGVGNQPQHF; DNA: TGTGCCACCAGCAGGACAGGGGTTGGCAATCAGCCCCAGCATTTT
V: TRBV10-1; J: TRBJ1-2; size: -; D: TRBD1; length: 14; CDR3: CASSRTGDPYGYTF; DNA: TGCGCCAGCAGTCGGACAGGGGACCCCTATGGCTACACCTTC
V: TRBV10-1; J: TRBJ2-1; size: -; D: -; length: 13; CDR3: CASSDRGRNEQFF; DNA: TGCGCCAGCAGTGACAGGGGACGAAATGAGCAGTTCTTC
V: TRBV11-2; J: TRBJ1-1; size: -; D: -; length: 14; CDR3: CASSLEGRGEEAFF; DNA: TGTGCCAGCAGCTTAGAGGGTCGTGGGGAGGAAGCTTTCTTT
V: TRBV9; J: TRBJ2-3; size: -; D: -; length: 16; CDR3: CASSPGVSDSTDTQYF; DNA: TGTGCCAGCAGCCCGGGGGTATCAGATAGCACAGATACGCAGTATTTT
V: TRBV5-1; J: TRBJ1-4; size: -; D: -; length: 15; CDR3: CASSLAAGEGEKLFF; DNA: TGCGCCAGCAGCTTGGCCGCAGGGGAAGGAGAAAAACTGTTTTTT
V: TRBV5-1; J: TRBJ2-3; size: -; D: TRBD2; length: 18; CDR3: CASSLVGGRGYSTDTQYF; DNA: TGCGCCAGCAGCTTGGTAGGCGGGAGAGGTTACTCCACAGATACGCAGTATTTT
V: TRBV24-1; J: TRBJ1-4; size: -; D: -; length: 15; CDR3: CATSAGVTTNEKLFF; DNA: TGTGCCACCAGTGCCGGGGTAACAACTAATGAAAAACTGTTTTTT
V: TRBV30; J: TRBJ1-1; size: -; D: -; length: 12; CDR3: CAWDSNWTEAFF; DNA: TGTGCCTGGGACAGTAATTGGACTGAAGCTTTCTTT
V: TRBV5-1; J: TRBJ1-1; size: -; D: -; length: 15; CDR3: CASSLGAGLNTEAFF; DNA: TGCGCCAGCAGCTTGGGCGCCGGGTTGAACACTGAAGCTTTCTTT
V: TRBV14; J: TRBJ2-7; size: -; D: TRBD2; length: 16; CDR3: CASSRVLAGGTNEQYF; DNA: TGTGCCAGCAGCCGGGTACTAGCGGGAGGTACAAACGAGCAGTACTTC
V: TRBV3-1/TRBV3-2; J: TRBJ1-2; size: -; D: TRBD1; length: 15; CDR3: CASSETGTARYGYTF; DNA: TGTGCCAGCAGCGAGACCGGGACAGCCCGATATGGCTACACCTTC
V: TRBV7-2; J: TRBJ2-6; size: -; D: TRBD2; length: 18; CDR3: CASSPRVGGGSGANVLTF; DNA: TGTGCCAGCAGCCCTAGGGTTGGGGGGGGCTCTGGGGCCAACGTCCTGACTTTC
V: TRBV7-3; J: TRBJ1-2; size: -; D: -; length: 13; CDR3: CASSLYSAGGYTF; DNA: TGTGCCAGCAGCTTATACAGTGCAGGAGGCTACACCTTC
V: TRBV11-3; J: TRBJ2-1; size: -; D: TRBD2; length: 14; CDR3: CASSPGGRYNEQFF; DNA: TGTGCCAGCAGCCCGGGGGGGCGCTACAATGAGCAGTTCTTC
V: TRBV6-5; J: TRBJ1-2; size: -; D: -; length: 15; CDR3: CASSNKGGVGYGYTF; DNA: TGTGCCAGCAGTAACAAGGGAGGGGTCGGGTATGGCTACACCTTC
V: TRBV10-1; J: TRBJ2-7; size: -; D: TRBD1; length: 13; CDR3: CASSLTGDGEQYF; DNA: TGCGCCAGCAGCCTGACAGGGGACGGCGAGCAGTACTTC
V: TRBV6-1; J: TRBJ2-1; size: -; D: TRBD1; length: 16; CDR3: CASSDLRGLSYNEQFF; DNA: TGTGCCAGCAGTGACCTCAGGGGGCTATCCTACAATGAGCAGTTCTTC
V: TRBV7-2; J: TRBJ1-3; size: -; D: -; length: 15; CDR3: CASRKTGVSGDTIYF; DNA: TGTGCCAGCAGAAAGACGGGGGTCTCGGGCGACACCATATATTTT
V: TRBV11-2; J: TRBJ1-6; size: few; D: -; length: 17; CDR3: CASSLITPSVFNSPLHF; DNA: TGTGCCAGCAGCTTAATTACGCCCTCAGTGTTTAATTCACCCCTCCACTTT
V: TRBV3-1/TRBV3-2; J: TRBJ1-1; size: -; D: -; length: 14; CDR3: CASGYINSGSEAFF; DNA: TGTGCCAGCGGATATATCAACAGTGGCTCTGAAGCTTTCTTT
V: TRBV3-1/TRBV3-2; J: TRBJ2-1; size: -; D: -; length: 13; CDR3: CASSQDYAGIQFF; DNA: TGTGCCAGCAGCCAAGATTATGCCGGTATTCAGTTCTTC
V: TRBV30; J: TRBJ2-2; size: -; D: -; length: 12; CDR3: CAWRAAKQELFF; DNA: TGTGCCTGGAGGGCGGCCAAGCAGGAGCTGTTTTTT
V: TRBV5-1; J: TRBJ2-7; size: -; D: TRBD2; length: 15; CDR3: CASSPSSGSSYEQYF; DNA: TGCGCCAGCAGCCCCTCTAGCGGGAGCTCCTACGAGCAGTACTTC
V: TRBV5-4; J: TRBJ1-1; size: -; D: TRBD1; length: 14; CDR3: CASSLGTGRPEAFF; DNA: TGTGCCAGCAGCCTCGGGACAGGACGCCCTGAAGCTTTCTTT
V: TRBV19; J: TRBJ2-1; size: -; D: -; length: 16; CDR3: CASSMSRGSGNSEQFF; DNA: TGTGCCAGTAGTATGAGTCGTGGGTCAGGGAATAGTGAGCAGTTCTTC
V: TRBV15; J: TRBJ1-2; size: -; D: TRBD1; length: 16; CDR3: CATSRAGTGGGGGYTF; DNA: TGTGCCACCAGCAGAGCCGGGACAGGGGGCGGGGGTGGCTACACCTTC
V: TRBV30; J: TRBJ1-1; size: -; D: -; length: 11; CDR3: CAWSGSPGAFF; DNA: TGTGCCTGGAGTGGCTCACCCGGAGCTTTCTTT
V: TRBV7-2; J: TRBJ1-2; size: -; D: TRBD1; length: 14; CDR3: CASSSKDRGYGYTF; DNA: TGTGCCAGCAGCTCTAAGGACAGGGGCTATGGCTACACCTTC
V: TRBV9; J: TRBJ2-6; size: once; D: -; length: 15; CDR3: CASSVAGAGANVLTF; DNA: TGTGCCAGCAGCGTAGCAGGGGCTGGGGCCAACGTCCTGACTTTC
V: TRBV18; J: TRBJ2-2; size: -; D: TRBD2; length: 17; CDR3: CASSPQSGGAWTGELFF; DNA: TGTGCCAGCTCACCACAGAGCGGGGGGGCCTGGACCGGGGAGCTGTTTTTT
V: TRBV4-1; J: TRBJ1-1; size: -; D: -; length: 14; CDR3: CASSRSDRDTEAFF; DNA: TGCGCCAGCAGCCGGTCGGACAGAGACACTGAAGCTTTCTTT
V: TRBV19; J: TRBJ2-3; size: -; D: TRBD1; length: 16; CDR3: CASSADPGQGVNTQYF; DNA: TGTGCCAGTAGTGCTGACCCGGGACAGGGTGTAAATACGCAGTATTTT
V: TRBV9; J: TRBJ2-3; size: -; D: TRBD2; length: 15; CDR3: CASSAPSGRSDTQYF; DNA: TGTGCCAGCAGCGCCCCTAGCGGGAGATCAGATACGCAGTATTTT
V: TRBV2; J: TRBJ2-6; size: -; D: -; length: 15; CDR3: CASNKGAPGANVLTF; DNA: TGTGCCAGCAACAAAGGGGCCCCCGGGGCCAACGTCCTGACTTTC
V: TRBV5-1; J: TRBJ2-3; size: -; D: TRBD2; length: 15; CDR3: CASSLSGGNTDTQYF; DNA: TGCGCCAGCAGCTTATCGGGAGGGAACACAGATACGCAGTATTTT
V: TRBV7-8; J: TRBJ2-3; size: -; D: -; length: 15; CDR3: CASSWRAGRTDTQYF; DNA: TGTGCCAGCAGCTGGCGGGCGGGACGCACAGATACGCAGTATTTT
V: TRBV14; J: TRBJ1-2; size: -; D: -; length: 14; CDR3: CASSPTGFDYGYTF; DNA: TGTGCCAGCAGCCCTACAGGGTTCGACTATGGCTACACCTTC
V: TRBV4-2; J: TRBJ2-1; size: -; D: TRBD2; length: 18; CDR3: CASSQGGSGGPTYNEQFF; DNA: TGTGCCAGCAGCCAAGGTGGTAGCGGGGGGCCCACCTACAATGAGCAGTTCTTC
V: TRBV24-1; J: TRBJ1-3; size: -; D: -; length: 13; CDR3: CATSDRAGNTIYF; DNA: TGTGCCACCAGTGACAGGGCGGGAAACACCATATATTTT
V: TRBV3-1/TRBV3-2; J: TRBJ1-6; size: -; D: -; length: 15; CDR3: CASSPRDTYNSPLHF; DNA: TGTGCCAGCAGCCCCAGGGACACCTACAATTCACCCCTCCACTTT